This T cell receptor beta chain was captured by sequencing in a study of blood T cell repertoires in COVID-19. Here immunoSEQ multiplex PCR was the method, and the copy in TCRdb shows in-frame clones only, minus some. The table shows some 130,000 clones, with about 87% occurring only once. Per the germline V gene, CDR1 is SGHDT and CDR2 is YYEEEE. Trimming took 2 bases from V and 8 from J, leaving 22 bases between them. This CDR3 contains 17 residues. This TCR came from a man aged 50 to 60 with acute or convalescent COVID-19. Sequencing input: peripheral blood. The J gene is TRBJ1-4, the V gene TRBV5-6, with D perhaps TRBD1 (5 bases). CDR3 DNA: TGTGCCAGCAGCTTCCTGGAGGGAGGGGCCCCGCGCGAAAAACTGTTTTTT. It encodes CASSFLEGGAPREKLFF. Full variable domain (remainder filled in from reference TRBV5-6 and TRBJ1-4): DAGVTQSPTHLIKTRGQQVTLRCSPKSGHDTVSWYQQALGQGPQFIFQYYEEEERQRGNFPDRFSGHQFPNYSSELNVNALLLGDSALYLCASSFLEGGAPREKLFFGSGTQLSVL.